A single sample gave rise to the 22 T cell receptor beta chains below, sequenced in a study of T cell repertoires in aging, cancer and after chemotherapy. A mixed TRB-A/B primer pool amplified rearranged TRB by multiplex touch-down PCR. MiXCR, run by TCRdb on the multiplex PCR reads, gives a single entry per CDR3 protein. Of 2,000 or so distinct CDR3 sequences listed, 21% were seen once; the top ten hold around 28%. TCR beta rearrangements were amplified from peripheral blood genomic DNA. The sample comprised blood. The receptors here all came from a human donor with a blood cancer.

Relative to its sample, this clonotype is medium-sized. The genes are TRBV5-1 and TRBJ1-1, with TRBD1 identical over 11 bases. Per germline, CDR1 SGHRS and CDR2 YFSETQ. This CDR3 is 16 amino acids long. V was pared by 1 base and J by 4 bases, with 6 bases of the junction left unmatched. The CDR3 spells CASSLWTGGEGTEAFF. The CDR3 nucleotides are TGCGCCAGCAGCTTGTGGACAGGGGGCGAGGGCACTGAAGCTTTCTTT.

This clonotype counts as medium-sized. The J gene is TRBJ2-5, the V gene TRBV12-3 or TRBV12-4; D gene unclear. CDR3 length equals 13 residues. Trimming shortened V by 1 base and J by 0 bases, and 3 bases separated the two germline ends. CDR3 sequence reads: CASSLDHQETQYF. The CDR3 DNA reads as TGTGCCAGCAGTTTAGATCACCAAGAGACCCAGTACTTC.

The table lists this clonotype with a few counts. The rearrangement links TRBV7-9 to TRBJ2-7; TRBD2 is a possible D gene (5 bases). This CDR3 has 13 residues. Trimming stripped 6 bases from V and 3 bases from J, with 12 bases between. Germline V gives CDR1 SEHNR, CDR2 FQNEAQ (reference sequence). The CDR3 protein is CASSFSGVYEQYF. The CDR3 DNA sequence: TGTGCCAGCAGTTTCTCCGGGGTCTACGAGCAGTACTTC.

By share, this clonotype counts as medium-sized. CDR3 amino acids: CASSPGVDGEKLFF. CDR3 in DNA: TGTGCCAGCTCACCAGGGGTGGATGGAGAAAAACTGTTTTTT. The V gene is TRBV18, the J gene TRBJ1-4, with D unclear. The CDR3 loop spans 14 amino acids. From germline, CDR1 is KGHSH and CDR2 LQKENI. The V and J ends lost 2 bases and 8 bases respectively, with 12 bases between them.

The chain joins TRBV28 to TRBJ2-3, with D tentatively TRBD1 (6 bases). V lost 2 bases and J 0 bases, leaving 9 bases between the germline ends. The CDR3 loop spans 15 amino acids. Germline V gene data show CDR1 as MDHEN and CDR2 as SYDVKM. The CDR3, as DNA: TGTGCCAGCAGTTTAAATACAGGGAGCACAGATACGCAGTATTTT. Translating gives CASSLNTGSTDTQYF. The whole variable domain, remainder taken from reference TRBV28 and TRBJ2-3, is DVKVTQSSRYLVKRTGEKVFLECVQDMDHENMFWYRQDPGLGLRLIYFSYDVKMKEKGDIPEGYSVSREKKERFSLILESASTNQTSMYLCASSLNTGSTDTQYFGPGTRLTVL.

The rearrangement links TRBV5-1 to TRBJ1-1; 12 bases match TRBD1. Germline CDR1 SGHRS, CDR2 YFSETQ. The CDR3 covers 17 residues. The junction had 3 bases not matched to a gene; V was cut back by 0 bases and J by 0 bases. The CDR3 is CASSLAGTGGMNTEAFF. The DNA for the CDR3 is TGCGCCAGCAGCTTGGCCGGGACAGGGGGCATGAACACTGAAGCTTTCTTT.

This clonotype is classed as medium-sized. This chain's CDR3 is CAISELRGDANEKLFF. In DNA, the CDR3 is TGTGCCATCAGTGAGCTCAGGGGAGACGCTAATGAAAAACTGTTTTTT. The rearrangement uses TRBV10-3 and TRBJ1-4; D perhaps matches TRBD1 (6 bases). Trimming removed 2 bases from V and 3 bases from J, with 13 bases in between. The CDR3 extends over 16 amino acids. Germline loops: CDR1 ENHRY, CDR2 SYGVKD.

In its sample, this clonotype is large. This sequence joins TRBV6-5 and TRBJ1-5; D gene ambiguous. Germline CDR1 and CDR2: MNHEY and SVGAGI. The V gene lost 5 bases and the J gene lost 7 bases, with 9 bases spanning the gap. The CDR3 contains 12 residues. CDR3 nucleotides: TGTGCCAGCAGTACGACGGAGCAGCCCCAGCATTTT. Translated, it gives CASSTTEQPQHF.

This clonotype is labeled medium-sized. The chain links TRBV6-5 to TRBJ2-5; 7 positions agree with TRBD2. The germline gives CDR1 MNHEY, CDR2 SVGAGI. The J segment lost 2 bases and the V segment lost 6 bases, leaving 12 bases of the junction unmatched. The CDR3 is 16 amino acids. The DNA for the CDR3 is TGTGCCAGCAGCCCAGAGCGGCTAGCGGTTCAAGAGACCCAGTACTTC. It is translated as CASSPERLAVQETQYF.

The V gene is TRBV12-3 or TRBV12-4, the J gene TRBJ1-3; D unresolved. The CDR3 runs 14 residues. V lost 3 bases, J lost 0 bases, and 6 bases lay in between. CDR3 loop: CASSLVYSGNTIYF. The CDR3, as DNA: TGTGCCAGCAGTTTGGTGTACTCTGGAAACACCATATATTTT.

The rearrangement links TRBV20-1 to TRBJ1-1, with 9 bases aligning to TRBD1. The CDR3 totals 11 residues. Germline trimming cut 5 bases from V and 7 bases from J; bases unmatched to any gene: 2. The germline V gene encodes CDR1 DFQATT and CDR2 SNEGSKA (reference sequence). The CDR3 DNA follows: TGCAGTGCTCCGGACAGGGGTGAAGCTTTCTTT. This sequence encodes CSAPDRGEAFF.

The rearrangement links TRBV18 to TRBJ2-3; D may correspond to TRBD1 or TRBD2 (9 bases each). The CDR3 covers 22 residues. V was shortened by 0 bases and J by 7 bases, with 35 bases between the two germline ends. The germline V gene has CDR1 KGHSH and CDR2 LQKENI. CDR3 sequence (DNA): TGTGCCAGCTCACCACCGGCGGGACAGGGACCCACAGATAGCGGGAGACGAAATACGCAGTATTTT. This translates into CASSPPAGQGPTDSGRRNTQYF.

The CDR3 region has the DNA TGTGCCAGCAGACCCCGCTGGCTAGCGAAGGATGAGCAGTTCTTC. Translated, it gives CASRPRWLAKDEQFF. The chain uses TRBV11-2 and TRBJ2-1, with D possibly matching TRBD2 (6 bases). V was trimmed by 6 bases and J by 8 bases, leaving 20 bases between them. The CDR3 loop spans 15 amino acids. CDR1 is SGHAT and CDR2 is FQNNGV in the germline V gene.

A word on this clonotype: Sequence at one end of the junction differs from germline and may be a read error. The genes are TRBV6-1 and TRBJ2-4; D unclear. Germline V CDR1 and CDR2: MNHNS, SASEGT. This CDR3 spans 16 amino acids. The CDR3 reads CANSDARRLAKNIQYF. CDR3 in DNA: TGTGCCAACAGTGATGCGAGGAGACTAGCCAAAAACATTCAGTACTTC.

By frequency in the sample, this clonotype is medium-sized. V usage is TRBV27 and J usage is TRBJ2-2, with TRBD2 matching 8 bases. Germline V lookup: CDR1 MNHEY, CDR2 SMNVEV (reference sequence). V shed 8 bases, J shed 4 bases, and the junction held 6 bases outside the gene matches. The CDR3 runs to 14 residues. CDR3 protein: CASRREAGTGELFF. DNA of the CDR3: TGTGCCAGCCGGCGGGAGGCGGGCACCGGGGAGCTGTTTTTT.

This clonotype is large in the sample. The genes are TRBV6-4 and TRBJ2-1, with 7 positions matching TRBD1. This CDR3 spans 13 amino acids. With V trimmed by 6 bases and J by 7 bases, 6 bases remained unmatched. The germline CDR1 and CDR2 sequences are MRHNA and SNTAGT. CDR3 region: CASRKTGSNEQFF. The DNA for the CDR3 is TGTGCCAGCAGAAAGACAGGGAGTAATGAGCAGTTCTTC.

In its sample, this clonotype is medium-sized. This rearrangement joins TRBV5-5 to TRBJ1-4, with D unresolved. The CDR3 consists of 15 residues. The germline CDR1 and CDR2 sequences are SGHKS and YYEKEE (reference sequence). V lost 2 bases to trimming and J lost 0 bases, with 8 bases between them. The CDR3 DNA is TGTGCCAGCAGCTTCCTTAGTGCAACTAATGAAAAACTGTTTTTT. This sequence encodes CASSFLSATNEKLFF.

Relative to its sample, this clonotype is medium-sized. The CDR3: CASSASPQGYEQYF. The DNA for the CDR3 is TGTGCCAGCAGTGCCTCCCCACAGGGCTACGAGCAGTACTTC. The chain employs TRBV6-5 and TRBJ2-7; weak D call: TRBD1 (6 bases). There are 14 residues in the CDR3. V was clipped by 5 bases and J by 3 bases, with 14 bases between them. Per germline, CDR1 MNHEY and CDR2 SVGAGI.

This clonotype occurred once. The gene calls are TRBV14 and TRBJ2-1; 13 nucleotides align to TRBD2. The CDR3 is 14 amino acids. Germline V gene sequence: CDR1 SGHDN, CDR2 FVKESK. The V gene end was trimmed by 2 bases and the J gene end by 10 bases; junction bases not matched to a gene: 2. CDR3 nucleotide sequence: TGTGCCAGCAGCCAAAGGGGACTAGCGGGGGAGCAGTTCTTC. This gives the protein CASSQRGLAGEQFF.

This chain uses TRBV6-1 with TRBJ1-2; 7 positions match TRBD1. The CDR3 has 15 amino acids. Germline CDR1 and CDR2: MNHNS and SASEGT. The V gene end was trimmed by 7 bases and the J gene end by 5 bases; junction bases not matched to a gene: 13. CDR3 DNA sequence: TGTGCCAGCACCCCAGGGGGGGCAGCCTCATATGGCTACACCTTC. Protein sequence: CASTPGGAASYGYTF.

By frequency in the sample, this clonotype is medium-sized. The chain has TRBV10-3 and TRBJ2-1; 7 bases line up with TRBD2. CDR1 and CDR2 from the germline V gene are ENHRY and SYGVKD. CDR3 length: 14 amino acids. The junction had 7 bases not matched to a gene; V was cut back by 6 bases and J by 5 bases. CDR3 DNA: TGTGCCATCAGGGGCGGGCTAGCGGACAATGAGCAGTTCTTC. Residues: CAIRGGLADNEQFF.

By proportion, this clonotype is medium-sized (0.01 to 0.1%). The genes are TRBV7-9 and TRBJ2-7, with unresolved D. The CDR3 loop spans 14 amino acids. Germline loops: CDR1 SEHNR, CDR2 FQNEAQ (reference sequence). Deletions cut 4 bases from V and 3 bases from J, with 13 bases between. The CDR3, as DNA: TGTGCCAGCAGCTCTGGACCCAGAGGCTACGAGCAGTACTTC. This sequence encodes CASSSGPRGYEQYF.